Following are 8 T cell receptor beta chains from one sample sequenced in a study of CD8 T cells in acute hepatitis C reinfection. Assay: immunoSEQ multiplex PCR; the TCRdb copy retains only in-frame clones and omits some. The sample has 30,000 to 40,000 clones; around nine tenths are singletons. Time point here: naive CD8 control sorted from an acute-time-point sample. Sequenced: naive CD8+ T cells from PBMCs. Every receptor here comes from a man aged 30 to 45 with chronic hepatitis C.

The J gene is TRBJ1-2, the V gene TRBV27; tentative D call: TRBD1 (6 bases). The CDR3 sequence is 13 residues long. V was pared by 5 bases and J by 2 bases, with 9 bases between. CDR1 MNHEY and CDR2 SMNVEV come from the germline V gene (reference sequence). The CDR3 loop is CASSVQGNYGYTF. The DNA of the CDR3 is TGTGCCAGCAGTGTACAGGGAAACTATGGCTACACCTTC.

Here the CDR3 DNA reads TGTGCCAGCAGCTTAGTAGACATCGTATGGGACACTGAAGCTTTCTTT. As protein: CASSLVDIVWDTEAFF. This chain joins TRBV7-9 and TRBJ1-1; D remains ambiguous. CDR1 SEHNR and CDR2 FQNEAQ come from the germline V gene (reference sequence). V was shortened by 1 base and J by 3 bases, with 15 bases between the two germline ends. The CDR3 loop spans 16 amino acids.

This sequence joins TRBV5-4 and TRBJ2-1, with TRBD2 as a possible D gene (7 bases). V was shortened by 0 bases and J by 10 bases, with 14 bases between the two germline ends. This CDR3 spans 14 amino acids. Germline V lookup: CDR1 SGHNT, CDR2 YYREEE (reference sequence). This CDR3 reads CASSLVAGDMEQFF. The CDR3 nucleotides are TGTGCCAGCAGCTTGGTTGCGGGGGACATGGAGCAGTTCTTC.

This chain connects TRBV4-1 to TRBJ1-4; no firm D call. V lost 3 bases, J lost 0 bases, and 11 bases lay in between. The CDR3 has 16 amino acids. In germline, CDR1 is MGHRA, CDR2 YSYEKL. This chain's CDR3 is CASSHNTAATNEKLFF. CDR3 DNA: TGCGCCAGCAGCCATAACACGGCCGCAACTAATGAAAAACTGTTTTTT.

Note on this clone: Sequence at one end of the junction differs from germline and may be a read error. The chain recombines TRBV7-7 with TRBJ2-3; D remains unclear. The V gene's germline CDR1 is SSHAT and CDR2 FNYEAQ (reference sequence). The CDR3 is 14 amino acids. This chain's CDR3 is CASSLGTVTDTQYF. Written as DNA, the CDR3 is TGTGCTAGCAGCTTGGGAACTGTCACAGATACGCAGTATTTT.

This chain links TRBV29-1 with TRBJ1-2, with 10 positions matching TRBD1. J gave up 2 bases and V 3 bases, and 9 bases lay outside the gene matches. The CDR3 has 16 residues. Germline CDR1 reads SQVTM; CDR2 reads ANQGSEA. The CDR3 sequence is CSVDGTGVGGNYGYTF. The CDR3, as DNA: TGCAGCGTTGACGGGACAGGGGTTGGGGGCAACTATGGCTACACCTTC.

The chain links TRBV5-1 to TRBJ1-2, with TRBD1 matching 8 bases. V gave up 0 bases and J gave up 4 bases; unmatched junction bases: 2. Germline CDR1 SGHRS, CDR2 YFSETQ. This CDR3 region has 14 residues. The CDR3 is CASSLVDRAYGYTF. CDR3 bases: TGCGCCAGCAGCTTGGTGGACAGGGCCTATGGCTACACCTTC.

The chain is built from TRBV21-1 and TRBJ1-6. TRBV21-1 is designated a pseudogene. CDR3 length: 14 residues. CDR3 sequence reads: CARITGLITSPLHF. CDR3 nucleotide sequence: TGTGCCCGAATCACGGGACTCATTACTTCACCCCTCCACTTT.